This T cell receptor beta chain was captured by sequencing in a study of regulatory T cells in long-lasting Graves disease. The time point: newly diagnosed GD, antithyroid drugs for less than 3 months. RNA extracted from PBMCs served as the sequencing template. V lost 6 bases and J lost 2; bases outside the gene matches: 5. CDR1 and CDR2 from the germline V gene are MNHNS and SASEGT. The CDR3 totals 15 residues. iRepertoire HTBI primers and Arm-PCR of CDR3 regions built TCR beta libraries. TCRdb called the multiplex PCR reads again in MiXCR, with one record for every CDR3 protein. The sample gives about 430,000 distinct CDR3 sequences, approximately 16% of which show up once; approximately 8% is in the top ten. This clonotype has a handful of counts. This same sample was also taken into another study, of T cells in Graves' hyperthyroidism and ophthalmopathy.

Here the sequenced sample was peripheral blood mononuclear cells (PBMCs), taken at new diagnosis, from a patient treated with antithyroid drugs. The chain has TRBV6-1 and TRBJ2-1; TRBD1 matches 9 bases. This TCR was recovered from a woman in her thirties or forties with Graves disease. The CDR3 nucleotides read TGTGCCAGCAGACATACAGGGGGCGCCTACAATGAGCAGTTCTTC. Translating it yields CASRHTGGAYNEQFF.